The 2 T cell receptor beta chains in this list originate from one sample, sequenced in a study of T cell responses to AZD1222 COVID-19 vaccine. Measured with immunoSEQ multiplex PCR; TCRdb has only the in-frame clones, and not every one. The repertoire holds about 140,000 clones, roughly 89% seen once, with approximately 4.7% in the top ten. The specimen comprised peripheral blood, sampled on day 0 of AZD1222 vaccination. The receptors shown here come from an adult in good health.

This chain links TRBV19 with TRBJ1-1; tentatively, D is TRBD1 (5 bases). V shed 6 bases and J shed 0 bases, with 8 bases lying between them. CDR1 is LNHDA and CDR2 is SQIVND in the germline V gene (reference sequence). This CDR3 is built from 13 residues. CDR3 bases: TGTGCCAGTAGGGGGACCGTGAACACTGAAGCTTTCTTT. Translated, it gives CASRGTVNTEAFF. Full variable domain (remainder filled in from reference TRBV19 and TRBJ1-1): DGGITQSPKYLFRKEGQNVTLSCEQNLNHDAMYWYRQDPGQGLRLIYYSQIVNDFQKGDIAEGYSVSREKKESFPLTVTSAQKNPTAFYLCASRGTVNTEAFFGQGTRLTVV.

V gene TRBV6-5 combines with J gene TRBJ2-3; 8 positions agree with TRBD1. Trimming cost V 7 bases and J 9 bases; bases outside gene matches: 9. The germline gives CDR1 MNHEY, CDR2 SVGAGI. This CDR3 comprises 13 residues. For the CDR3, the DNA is TGTGCCAGCACGGACAGGGCGGCGAACACGCAGTATTTT. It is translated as CASTDRAANTQYF.